This T cell receptor (beta chain) was recorded in a study of cytomegalovirus exposure and HLA in healthy donors. As regards this clone: The antigen is not known.

This PCR relied on a set of 60 Vbeta primers and 13 Jbeta primers. Authors' methods: An analysis performed later counted about 80 million unique TCR beta chains (roughly 11 million of them shared). TCRdb keeps only in-frame clones here, not all; method: immunoSEQ multiplex PCR. The V and J calls and clone size come from that table; D and trimming were worked out from the DNA. This sample carries 120,000 to 150,000 clones, with about 2.2% going to the ten biggest clones. V trimming: 1 base; J trimming: 1 base; junction bases outside the gene matches: 1. Germline values: CDR1 SGHRS, CDR2 YFSETQ. The CDR3 spans 14 residues. As for the donors, each was a healthy bone marrow donor. Notes on the study in general: In an earlier analysis, in around 590 donors, most V segments appeared productive either ~87% or ~30% of the time. What a later analysis showed was that several of the most significant clusters appeared linked to common viral pathogens.

Input material: PBMCs. The rearrangement uses TRBV5-1 and TRBJ1-1, with TRBD1 matching over 7 bases. This TCR was sampled from a woman between 18 and 29 years old in good health and CMV-seronegative. CDR3 protein: CASSLYRGNTEAFF. The CDR3 nucleotides read TGCGCCAGCAGCTTGTACAGGGGGAACACTGAAGCTTTCTTT. Combining the CDR3 with reference TRBV5-1 and TRBJ1-1 gives the whole variable domain KAGVTQTPRYLIKTRGQQVTLSCSPISGHRSVSWYQQTPGQGLQFLFEYFSETQRNKGNFPGRFSGRQFSNSRSEMNVSTLELGDSALYLCASSLYRGNTEAFFGQGTRLTVV.